The 21 T cell receptor beta chains listed next were all sequenced from one sample in a study of OX40 agonist ivuxolimab in advanced cancers. Here immunoSEQ multiplex PCR was the method, and the copy in TCRdb shows in-frame clones only, minus some. Counted here are about 48,000 clones, about 81% occurring once; the ten biggest clones make up 1.1%. The sequenced sample was CD4+ or CD8+ T cells sorted from blood, obtained in a trial of the OX40 agonist ivuxolimab. These receptors were collected from an adult with an advanced solid tumor such as melanoma, head and neck, liver or kidney cancer.

The chain combines TRBV2 with TRBJ2-1, with 7 bases that match TRBD1. After removal of 5 bases from V and 5 bases from J, the junction contained 12 bases not matched to a gene. This CDR3 comprises 16 residues. Germline V CDR1 and CDR2: SNHLY, FYNNEI. CDR3 protein: CASSPNRGKLNNEQFF. The CDR3 coding sequence is TGTGCCAGCAGTCCTAACAGGGGAAAGTTAAACAATGAGCAGTTCTTC.

This clone has more than one count but fewer than ten. V is TRBV14 and J is TRBJ2-3; D gene uncertain. CDR1 SGHDN and CDR2 FVKESK come from the germline V gene. Trimming cost V 4 bases and J 0 bases, with 5 bases left between them. The CDR3 is made up of 13 amino acids. CDR3 DNA: TGTGCCAGCAGCCGGTTCAGCACAGATACGCAGTATTTT. Its translation is CASSRFSTDTQYF.

The chain couples TRBV9 to TRBJ2-1, with 7 bases fitting TRBD2. The CDR3 totals 16 residues. Germline assignment: CDR1 SGDLS and CDR2 YYNGEE. J lost 6 bases, V lost 4 bases, and 13 bases had no gene match. This chain's CDR3 is CASSPARTGGGNEQFF. The CDR3 DNA reads as TGTGCCAGCAGCCCCGCGAGGACGGGGGGTGGCAATGAGCAGTTCTTC.

This clone appeared once. The chain employs TRBV4-3 and TRBJ1-1; TRBD1 might be the D (5 bases). The CDR3 is made up of 15 amino acids. The germline V gene encodes CDR1 LGHNA and CDR2 YSLEER. V lost 1 base and J lost 2, with 11 bases in between. The CDR3 here is CASSQGQGVNTEAFF. The CDR3 nucleotides read TGCGCCAGCAGCCAAGGGCAGGGCGTCAACACTGAAGCTTTCTTT.

The chain carries TRBV5-1 and TRBJ1-6; D is ambiguous. The CDR3 sequence is 15 residues long. From germline, CDR1 is SGHRS and CDR2 YFSETQ. V lost 1 base, J lost 7 bases, and 12 bases lay in between. Written as DNA, the CDR3 is TGCGCCAGCAGCTTGTCCAGCGCAGGAAATTCACCCCTCCACTTT. Protein: CASSLSSAGNSPLHF.

The V and J genes are TRBV30 and TRBJ1-3; unclear D gene. The CDR3 loop spans 13 amino acids. Germline V CDR1 and CDR2: GTSNPN, SVGIG (reference sequence). The V end lost 2 bases, the J end lost 0 bases, and 5 bases lay between the germline ends. The CDR3 coding sequence is TGTGCCTGGAGTACCACCTCTGGAAACACCATATATTTT. This codes for CAWSTTSGNTIYF. Full variable domain (rest looked up from reference TRBV30 and TRBJ1-3): SQTIHQWPATLVQPVGSPLSLECTVEGTSNPNLYWYRQAAGRGLQLLFYSVGIGQISSEVPQNLSASRPQDRQFILSSKKLLLSDSGFYLCAWSTTSGNTIYFGEGSWLTVV.

The chain links TRBV6-5 to TRBJ1-5; D is unresolved. The CDR3 covers 13 residues. Germline V CDR1 and CDR2: MNHEY, SVGAGI. Trimming left V 5 bases short and J 1 base short, with 6 bases between. CDR3 protein: CASSRDSNQPQHF. The CDR3 DNA sequence: TGTGCCAGCAGTAGAGACAGCAATCAGCCCCAGCATTTT.

This clone was counted between two and nine times. The chain employs TRBV4-1 and TRBJ2-1; TRBD2 matches 8 bases. CDR3 length: 14 amino acids. Trimming at V came to 5 bases and at J to 8 bases, leaving 8 bases not matched to a gene. The V gene's germline CDR1 is MGHRA and CDR2 YSYEKL. The CDR3 here is CASSIREGRDEQFF. CDR3 in DNA: TGCGCCAGCAGCATCCGGGAGGGCCGCGATGAGCAGTTCTTC.

V is TRBV5-4 and J is TRBJ2-7; TRBD1 matches at 11 bases. The germline gives CDR1 SGHNT, CDR2 YYREEE (reference sequence). CDR3 length: 14 amino acids. V gave up 3 bases and J gave up 2 bases; unmatched junction bases: 1. CDR3 amino acids: CASSSGQGAYEQYF. CDR3 DNA sequence: TGTGCCAGCAGCTCGGGACAGGGGGCCTACGAGCAGTACTTC.

The chain employs TRBV6-1 and TRBJ1-2; maybe TRBD1 (5 bases). This CDR3 is 16 amino acids long. Germline V gives CDR1 MNHNS, CDR2 SASEGT. V dropped 2 bases and J dropped 12 bases, with 25 bases sitting between them. The CDR3, as DNA: TGTGCCAGCAGTGAACGGGGGTTTAGGGACGGGATCACGGACACCTTC. This codes for CASSERGFRDGITDTF.

The gene calls are TRBV6-6 and TRBJ2-5, with D possibly TRBD2 on 6 matching bases. CDR1 is MNHNY and CDR2 is SVGAGI in the germline V gene (reference sequence). Deletions cut 1 base from V and 3 bases from J, with 12 bases between. The CDR3 runs to 15 residues. In DNA, the CDR3 is TGTGCCAGCAGTTACTTGGCGGGGCGGAAAGAGACCCAGTACTTC. Translating it yields CASSYLAGRKETQYF.

The gene calls are TRBV19 and TRBJ2-2; the D is unclear. The CDR3 is 13 amino acids. Trimming stripped 6 bases from V and 1 base from J, with 6 bases between. CDR1 is LNHDA and CDR2 is SQIVND in the germline V gene (reference sequence). This chain's CDR3 is CASRGQNTGELFF. The DNA for the CDR3 is TGTGCCAGTAGAGGTCAGAACACCGGGGAGCTGTTTTTT.

This clone was picked up a small number of times. The chain is built from TRBV6-5 and TRBJ1-2; 8 bases align to TRBD1. The CDR3 loop spans 12 amino acids. J lost 12 bases, V lost 5 bases, and 8 bases had no gene match. Germline assignment: CDR1 MNHEY and CDR2 SVGAGI. CDR3 region: CASSPGQGRNTF. Here the CDR3 DNA reads TGTGCCAGCAGTCCAGGACAGGGCCGAAACACCTTC.

This clone was observed a few times. V usage is TRBV4-1 and J usage is TRBJ2-7, with D possibly called TRBD1 or TRBD2 (5 bases each). The V and J ends lost 5 bases and 2 bases respectively, with 19 bases between them. This CDR3 has 16 residues. Germline CDR1 and CDR2: MGHRA and YSYEKL. CDR3 in DNA: TGCGCCAGCAGCTCCCGCCCACTTCGAGGGGCCTACGAGCAGTACTTC. Translation gives CASSSRPLRGAYEQYF.

J is TRBJ2-2 and V is TRBV18; possible D gene TRBD2, 5 bases. Trimming stripped 3 bases from V and 4 bases from J, with 9 bases between. The CDR3 contains 14 residues. Germline loops: CDR1 KGHSH, CDR2 LQKENI. CDR3 region: CASSPRTRTGELFF. DNA for the CDR3: TGTGCCAGCTCACCGCGGACTCGCACCGGGGAGCTGTTTTTT.

This sequence joins TRBV19 and TRBJ1-5, with D perhaps matching TRBD1 (5 bases). The V end was cut by 9 bases, the J end by 0 bases, with 9 bases between. The CDR3 length is 13 residues. Germline CDR1 LNHDA, CDR2 SQIVND (reference sequence). The CDR3 nucleotides are TGTGCCAGCGGGGGGGGTAGCAATCAGCCCCAGCATTTT. Protein: CASGGGSNQPQHF.

The chain uses TRBV5-5 and TRBJ2-7, with D possibly being TRBD1 (6 bases). The CDR3 sequence is 14 residues long. Germline V CDR1 and CDR2: SGHKS, YYEKEE (reference sequence). V was clipped by 1 base and J by 4 bases, with 12 bases between them. The CDR3 DNA is TGTGCCAGCAGCTTGACGACGGACAGTTACGAGCAGTACTTC. Protein sequence: CASSLTTDSYEQYF.

The rearrangement joins TRBV7-1 to TRBJ2-3; possibly TRBD1 for D (6 bases). TRBV7-1 is given ORF status, its function remaining uncertain. The CDR3 spans 14 residues. Between the trimmed V and J ends, which lost 8 bases and 3 bases, there was a span of 15 bases. The CDR3 reads CASRMTGTTDTQYF. Here the CDR3 DNA reads TGTGCCAGCCGCATGACAGGAACGACAGATACGCAGTATTTT.

This rearrangement joins TRBV7-3 to TRBJ2-7; D possibly corresponds to TRBD1 (6 bases). This CDR3 has 13 residues. V was trimmed by 4 bases and J by 3 bases, leaving 10 bases between them. Per the germline V gene, CDR1 is SGHTA and CDR2 is FQGTGA. The CDR3 nucleotides are TGTGCCAGCAGCTCCCGAGGGGGCTACGAGCAGTACTTC. Translation gives CASSSRGGYEQYF.

The chain joins TRBV7-9 to TRBJ2-3; TRBD1 is a possible D gene (5 bases). The CDR3 is 14 amino acids. V was shortened by 3 bases and J by 7 bases, with 14 bases between the two germline ends. Germline-derived CDR1 and CDR2 are SEHNR and FQNEAQ (reference sequence). The CDR3 DNA sequence: TGTGCCAGCAGCTTGGCTGGGGCTCCATATACGCAGTATTTT. It specifies CASSLAGAPYTQYF.

The chain has TRBV19 and TRBJ2-3, with D hard to call. The CDR3 consists of 17 residues. Trimming left V 3 bases short and J 3 bases short, with 19 bases between. The germline CDR1 and CDR2 sequences are LNHDA and SQIVND (reference sequence). The CDR3 loop reads CASSIMNSRLGTDTQYF. In nucleotides, the CDR3 is TGTGCCAGTAGTATTATGAACAGCCGTCTCGGGACAGATACGCAGTATTTT. Drawing the rest from reference TRBV19 and TRBJ2-3, the complete variable domain is DGGITQSPKYLFRKEGQNVTLSCEQNLNHDAMYWYRQDPGQGLRLIYYSQIVNDFQKGDIAEGYSVSREKKESFPLTVTSAQKNPTAFYLCASSIMNSRLGTDTQYFGPGTRLTVL.